These T cell receptor beta chains were read from a single sample in a study of shared clonotypes between healthy human individuals. TCRdb keeps only in-frame clones here, not all; method: immunoSEQ multiplex PCR. This sample has millions of clones, with less than 95% found just once. Sequenced sample: naive CD8+ T cells sorted from blood. The receptors come from a man younger than 30 in good health. Each CDR3 is given with its conserved first and last residue. The D gene is left open where the match is weak. Some rows have no size entry. The others give once, few or many, or a class for an expanded clone.

V,J,D,size,DNA,CDR3
TRBV7-9,TRBJ2-1,-,once,TGTGCCAGCAGCCCGGATCTCAACAATGAGCAGTTCTTC,CASSPDLNNEQFF
TRBV9,TRBJ2-3,TRBD2,-,TGTGCCAGCACTAGCGGGTCGTGGTTCACAGATACGCAGTATTTT,CASTSGSWFTDTQYF
TRBV9,TRBJ2-1,-,-,TGTGCCAGCAGCCCGACTGAGTACAATGAGCAGTTCTTC,CASSPTEYNEQFF
TRBV30,TRBJ2-1,-,once,TGTGCCTGGAGTGTATGGGCAGAAGGGTACAATGAGCAGTTCTTC,CAWSVWAEGYNEQFF
TRBV10-1,TRBJ2-3,TRBD2,-,TGCGCCACTCGGACTAGCGGGACGACAGATACGCAGTATTTT,CATRTSGTTDTQYF
TRBV6-5,TRBJ1-3,-,-,TGTGCCAGCAGTTACTCCCTCTCTGGAAACACCATATATTTT,CASSYSLSGNTIYF
TRBV7-9,TRBJ1-2,TRBD1,-,TGTGCCAGCAGCTCACCCGGGACAGGGGGGGGCTACACCTTC,CASSSPGTGGGYTF
TRBV7-2,TRBJ2-1,TRBD2,-,TGTGCCAGCAGCTTCGGACTAGCGGGAGGCATGAATGAGCAGTTCTTC,CASSFGLAGGMNEQFF
TRBV11-2,TRBJ2-7,TRBD1,-,TGTGCCAGCAGCTTAATAAGGGCCGGACAGGGGGCCGAGCAGTACTTC,CASSLIRAGQGAEQYF
TRBV10-3,TRBJ2-7,-,-,TGTGCCACGGGGCAGAGAGATTTTCACTACGAGCAGTACTTC,CATGQRDFHYEQYF
TRBV27,TRBJ1-2,-,-,TGTGCCAGCAGCTTAACAGGGCAGGGTTTTATTGACTATGGCTACACCTTC,CASSLTGQGFIDYGYTF
TRBV7-9,TRBJ1-1,-,-,TGTGCCAGCAGCCCGTACGGGGGGGAGGTGACTGAAGCTTTCTTT,CASSPYGGEVTEAFF
TRBV30,TRBJ1-1,-,-,TGTGCCTGGAGTGTCACAGAAGAAGCTTTCTTT,CAWSVTEEAFF
TRBV5-6,TRBJ2-5,-,once,TGTGCCAGCAGCTTAGGTTCCCAAGAGACCCAGTACTTC,CASSLGSQETQYF
TRBV4-1,TRBJ2-2,TRBD1,-,TGCGCCAGCAGCCACCCAGGGGGCGGGGAGCTGTTTTTT,CASSHPGGGELFF
TRBV6-1,TRBJ1-3,TRBD1,-,TGTGCCAGCAGTGAAGCTATAGACTGGACAGGGGGCCGGGGAAACACCATATATTTT,CASSEAIDWTGGRGNTIYF
TRBV4-1,TRBJ1-2,-,few,TGCGCCAGCAGTGGGGGCTTGGGGGGGCTGGATGGCTACACCTTC,CASSGGLGGLDGYTF
TRBV9,TRBJ2-7,-,-,TGTGCCAGCAGCGTAGGCCCGGGTGCCTACGAGCAGTACTTC,CASSVGPGAYEQYF
TRBV13,TRBJ2-5,TRBD2,-,TGTGCCAGCAGCATTGGACTAGCGGGAGCTTACCAAGAGACCCAGTACTTC,CASSIGLAGAYQETQYF
TRBV28,TRBJ1-5,-,-,TGTGCCAGCATGGTTTCGGAGCCCCAGCATTTT,CASMVSEPQHF
TRBV10-3,TRBJ2-3,-,-,TGTGCCTCAGAGGCCGAAGAGGCTCGCACAGATACGCAGTATTTT,CASEAEEARTDTQYF
TRBV5-6,TRBJ2-1,TRBD1,-,TGTGCCAGCAGCTTGGCCATCAGGGGGCGGTACAATGAGCAGTTCTTC,CASSLAIRGRYNEQFF
TRBV4-1,TRBJ2-7,TRBD1,-,TGCGCCAGCAGCCAAGTCGGACAGGGGGCTTACGAGCAGTACTTC,CASSQVGQGAYEQYF
TRBV19,TRBJ1-2,TRBD1,once,TGTGCCAGTAGTATAGAGGGACAGGTCTCTGGCTACACCTTC,CASSIEGQVSGYTF
TRBV5-6,TRBJ2-7,-,-,TGTGCCAGCAGCTTGGCCGGGGCAGGGCGCTACGAGCAGTACTTC,CASSLAGAGRYEQYF
TRBV19,TRBJ1-2,TRBD1,-,TGTGCCAGTAGCAGGGACAGGGTACAGTACACCTTC,CASSRDRVQYTF
TRBV2,TRBJ1-1,-,few,TGTGCCAGCAGGGATAGATGGGCCTCTGAGGCTTTCTTT,CASRDRWASEAFF
TRBV9,TRBJ2-3,TRBD2,once,TGTGCCAGCACGAGCGGGGGAGGGACAGATACGCAGTATTTT,CASTSGGGTDTQYF
TRBV10-3,TRBJ1-5,-,-,TGTGCCATCAGTGAGTCCGTGGGGGGAGGTCAGCCCCAGCATTTT,CAISESVGGGQPQHF
TRBV4-3,TRBJ2-7,-,-,TGCGCCAGCAGCCAGTACGACGGGAACTACGAGCAGTACTTC,CASSQYDGNYEQYF
TRBV2,TRBJ2-1,TRBD2,-,TGTGCCAGCAGTGGGACTAGCGGGAGGATAAATGAGCAGTTCTTC,CASSGTSGRINEQFF
TRBV6-6,TRBJ1-4,TRBD1,once,TGTGCCAGCAGTATGGACAGGCATGAAAAACTGTTTTTT,CASSMDRHEKLFF
TRBV4-1,TRBJ2-5,-,few,TGCGCCAGCAGCTCGATCGGGGCCCGGGAGACCCAGTACTTC,CASSSIGARETQYF
TRBV13,TRBJ2-3,-,once,TGTGCCAGCAGCCCGGGACCAGCCCCAGATACGCAGTATTTT,CASSPGPAPDTQYF
TRBV9,TRBJ2-7,TRBD2,-,TGTGCCAGCAGCGTAGCCGGCGGGGGGGAGCAGTACTTC,CASSVAGGGEQYF
TRBV4-2,TRBJ2-7,-,-,TGTGCCAGCAGCGTAAGGCCCGGAAGCTCCTACGAGCAGTACTTC,CASSVRPGSSYEQYF
TRBV2,TRBJ1-5,-,-,TGTGCCAGCAGTGAACACCTGGGGAGCAATCAGCCCCAGCATTTT,CASSEHLGSNQPQHF